This note documents a single T cell receptor beta chain sequence. Its antigen is unknown. The sample belongs to a study of radiotherapy plus CTLA-4 blockade in lung cancer. Across the whole study: Disease control was achieved by approximately 32% of patients, and objective responses by about 17%. Study-wide results and limits: There was expansion of tumor-derived TCR clones in blood after radiotherapy plus ipilimumab. Among reported predictors of response, early blood T cell clone dynamics with interferon-beta performed best.

The CDR3 is 16 residues long. Germline values: CDR1 SGHVS, CDR2 FQNEAQ. Losses at the gene ends were 6 bases for V and 5 bases for J; bases not matched to a gene: 12. Produced via immunoSEQ multiplex PCR; TCRdb's table is partial and in-frame only. The repertoire holds more than 90,000 clones, 80% to 85% seen once, with over 20% in the top ten. The sample here was peripheral blood, taken from a patient treated with radiotherapy plus ipilimumab. The TCR was taken from a human donor with non-small cell lung cancer that progressed on radiotherapy plus ipilimumab. J is TRBJ1-5 and V is TRBV7-8; 8 bases fit TRBD1. This chain's CDR3 is CASSLAGGRGDQPQHF. The CDR3 nucleotides read TGTGCCAGCAGTTTGGCAGGGGGCAGGGGCGATCAGCCCCAGCATTTT. Full variable domain (rest looked up from reference TRBV7-8 and TRBJ1-5): GAGVSQSPRYKVAKRGQDVALRCDPISGHVSLFWYQQALGQGPEFLTYFQNEAQLDKSGLPSDRFFAERPEGSVSTLKIQRTQQEDSAVYLCASSLAGGRGDQPQHFGDGTRLSIL.